The clone carrying this T cell receptor (beta chain) occurred once. The antigen remains undetermined. It was via CD45RO/CCR7/CD25/CD127/CD95/CD27 that CD4+ naive, central memory, regulatory and stem cell-like memory cells were sorted. The sample comes from a study of beta chain features in type 1 diabetes. The entirety of the isolated RNA underwent reverse transcription, so expressed TCRB transcripts were sequenced. The method was immunoSEQ multiplex PCR; TCRdb's version includes in-frame clones alone and lacks a portion of them. The sample gives hundreds of thousands of clones, about an eighth of which show up once; about 0.02% is in the top ten. Germline V gene sequence: CDR1 SGHTA, CDR2 FQGNSA. The CDR3 is made up of 14 amino acids. V was clipped by 5 bases and J by 7 bases; unmatched bases: 7. Points from the study as a whole: Patients with Type 1 diabetes showed moderately but significantly shorter TCRB CDR3s in all four CD4+ subsets.

The origin of this receptor is a man aged 18 to 35 with type 1 diabetes. The rearrangement joins TRBV7-2 to TRBJ2-7; TRBD1 matches at 11 bases. Source material: naive CD4+ T cells from blood. CDR3 protein: CASSPGQGAGEQYF. The CDR3 DNA is TGTGCCAGCAGCCCAGGACAGGGGGCGGGGGAGCAGTACTTC. Filled out from reference TRBV7-2 and TRBJ2-7, the complete variable domain reads GAGVSQSPSNKVTEKGKDVELRCDPISGHTALYWYRQSLGQGLEFLIYFQGNSAPDKSGLPSDRFSAERTGGSVSTLTIQRTQQEDSAVYLCASSPGQGAGEQYFGPGTRLTVT.